These 7 T cell receptor beta chains share one sample of origin, sequenced in a study of OX40 agonist ivuxolimab in advanced cancers. The data were produced by immunoSEQ multiplex PCR, yet TCRdb's version contains in-frame clones alone and is incomplete. The sample holds around 13,000 clones; roughly 80% are singletons and the top ten take about a third. Sequenced here: CD4+ or CD8+ T cells sorted from blood, sampled in a trial of the OX40 agonist ivuxolimab. All receptors derive from an adult with an advanced solid tumor such as melanoma, head and neck, liver or kidney cancer.

CDR3 DNA: TGTGCCAGCAGCCGAGTCAACACTGAAGCTTTCTTT. Its protein is CASSRVNTEAFF. V gene TRBV5-4 combines with J gene TRBJ1-1; D gene unclear. The V end lost 4 bases, the J end lost 2 bases, and 6 bases lay between the germline ends. This CDR3 region has 12 residues. Germline lookup yields CDR1 SGHNT and CDR2 YYREEE (reference sequence).

This clone ranks as medium-sized. The rearrangement links TRBV6-1 to TRBJ2-7; TRBD2 aligns across 10 bases. The CDR3 covers 15 residues. Per germline, CDR1 MNHNS and CDR2 SASEGT. Unmatched junction bases numbered 3, after V lost 2 bases and J lost 2 bases. Written as DNA, the CDR3 is TGTGCCAGCAGTGAATCAGCGGGAGGGCCCTACGAGCAGTACTTC. It encodes CASSESAGGPYEQYF.

The V and J genes are TRBV9 and TRBJ2-3; D remains unclear. Germline CDR1 reads SGDLS; CDR2 reads YYNGEE. This CDR3 spans 13 amino acids. V lost 1 base and J 6 bases, leaving 9 bases between the germline ends. CDR3 residues: CASSVFKTDTQYF. Here the CDR3 DNA reads TGTGCCAGCAGCGTATTCAAAACTGATACGCAGTATTTT. The full variable domain, with the rest looked up from reference TRBV9 and TRBJ2-3, is DSGVTQTPKHLITATGQRVTLRCSPRSGDLSVYWYQQSLDQGLQFLIQYYNGEERAKGNILERFSAQQFPDLHSELNLSSLELGDSALYFCASSVFKTDTQYFGPGTRLTVL.

The rearrangement links TRBV11-1 to TRBJ2-7, with 9 bases lining up with TRBD1. J lost 6 bases, V lost 5 bases, and 14 bases had no gene match. CDR1 and CDR2 from the germline V gene are SGHAT and FQDESV (reference sequence). The CDR3 has 16 residues. DNA for the CDR3: TGTGCCAGCAGCGACCCGGGACAGGGCTTTTTGGGCGAGCAGTACTTC. Protein product: CASSDPGQGFLGEQYF.

The sample holds a few counts of this clone. The V call is TRBV4-3, the J call TRBJ2-7; D remains unclear. The CDR3 loop spans 15 amino acids. Germline V gene sequence: CDR1 LGHNA, CDR2 YSLEER. The V end lost 0 bases, the J end lost 1 base, and 10 bases lay between the germline ends. CDR3 coding DNA: TGCGCCAGCAGCCAAGAATCCTCGCTTTCCTACGAGCAGTACTTC. This encodes CASSQESSLSYEQYF.

V and J are TRBV15 and TRBJ1-4, with TRBD1 identical over 7 bases. This CDR3 region has 14 residues. CDR1 and CDR2 (germline): LNHNV, YYDKDF (reference sequence). The V and J ends lost 5 bases and 8 bases, in that order; junction bases with no gene match: 8. CDR3 region: CATSEDRAAEKLFF. The CDR3 DNA reads as TGTGCCACCAGCGAAGACAGGGCGGCGGAAAAACTGTTTTTT.

The chain joins TRBV9 to TRBJ2-2; D may be TRBD2 (6 bases). The V gene's germline CDR1 is SGDLS and CDR2 YYNGEE. The CDR3 has 13 amino acids. V lost 9 bases and J 6 bases, leaving 15 bases between the germline ends. The CDR3 loop reads CATGSFSSGELFF. DNA for the CDR3: TGTGCCACCGGGAGTTTTTCCTCCGGGGAGCTGTTTTTT.